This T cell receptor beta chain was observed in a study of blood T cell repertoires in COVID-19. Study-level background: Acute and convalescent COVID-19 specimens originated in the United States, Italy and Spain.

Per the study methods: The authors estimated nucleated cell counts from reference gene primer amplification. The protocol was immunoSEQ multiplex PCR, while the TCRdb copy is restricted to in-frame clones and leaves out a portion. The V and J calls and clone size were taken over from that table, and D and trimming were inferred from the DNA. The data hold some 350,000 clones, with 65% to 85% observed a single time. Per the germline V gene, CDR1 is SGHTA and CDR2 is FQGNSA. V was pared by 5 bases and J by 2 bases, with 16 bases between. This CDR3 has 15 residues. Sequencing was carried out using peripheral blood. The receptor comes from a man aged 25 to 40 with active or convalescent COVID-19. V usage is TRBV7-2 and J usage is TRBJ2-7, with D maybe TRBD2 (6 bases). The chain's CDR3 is CASSDSGLYTYEQYF. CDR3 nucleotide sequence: TGTGCCAGCAGCGATTCGGGACTGTACACCTACGAGCAGTACTTC.